This T cell receptor (beta chain) emerged from a study of technical replicates of blood from several donors. Trimming left V 1 base short and J 2 bases short, with 14 bases between. Germline CDR1 SGHVS, CDR2 FNYEAQ. The CDR3 covers 16 residues. Generated by immunoSEQ multiplex PCR, the TCRdb table keeps only in-frame clones and is missing some. The data contain 90,000 or so clones, approximately 95% of them seen just once; the ten biggest clones take up 0.34%. This receptor was identified in a human donor in good health. The sequenced sample consisted of T cells isolated from PBMCs. The rearrangement links TRBV7-6 to TRBJ2-5; the D is unclear. CDR3 in amino acids: CASSLVGLRSQETQYF. The CDR3, as DNA: TGTGCCAGCAGCTTAGTAGGTTTGAGGAGTCAAGAGACCCAGTACTTC. Using reference TRBV7-6 and TRBJ2-5 for the parts outside the CDR3, the full variable domain is GAGVSQSPRYKVTKRGQDVALRCDPISGHVSLYWYRQALGQGPEFLTYFNYEAQQDKSGLPNDRFSAERPEGSISTLTIQRTEQRDSAMYRCASSLVGLRSQETQYFGPGTRLLVL.